The 18 T cell receptor beta chains given below trace back to one sample, sequenced in a study of technical replicates of blood from a handful of donors. TCRdb's copy holds only in-frame clones and misses some; the assay was immunoSEQ multiplex PCR. The table includes about 83,000 clones, roughly 94% detected once. The sequenced material came from T cells isolated from PBMCs. These receptors came from a human donor in good health.

The chain links TRBV14 to TRBJ2-5, with a possible D match to TRBD1 (5 bases). V lost 4 bases and J 5 bases, leaving 11 bases between the germline ends. There are 13 residues in the CDR3. The germline gives CDR1 SGHDN, CDR2 FVKESK. CDR3 in amino acids: CASSLREFETQYF. DNA of the CDR3: TGTGCCAGCAGCCTCAGGGAATTTGAGACCCAGTACTTC. The whole variable domain, filled in from reference TRBV14 and TRBJ2-5, reads EAGVTQFPSHSVIEKGQTVTLRCDPISGHDNLYWYRRVMGKEIKFLLHFVKESKQDESGMPNNRFLAERTGGTYSTLKVQPAELEDSGVYFCASSLREFETQYFGPGTRLLVL.

Concerning this clone itself: Compared with germline, one end of the junction differs, possibly owing to a read error. This chain links TRBV6-5 with TRBJ1-2, with unresolved D. The CDR3 totals 14 residues. Germline CDR1 reads MNHEY; CDR2 reads SVGAGI. The CDR3 region is CASSYSILTQALLF. The DNA of the CDR3 is TGTGCCAGCAGTTACTCGATACTTACACAAGCGCTCCTCTTC.

This chain links TRBV30 with TRBJ1-6, with no clear D. V was clipped by 0 bases and J by 8 bases, with 8 bases between them. The V gene's germline CDR1 is GTSNPN and CDR2 SVGIG (reference sequence). The CDR3 is made up of 13 amino acids. The CDR3 DNA follows: TGTGCCTGGAGTGTCTGGGAGTATTCACCCCTCCACTTT. It specifies CAWSVWEYSPLHF.

This rearrangement joins TRBV9 to TRBJ2-5, with D possibly matching TRBD1 (6 bases). Germline lookup yields CDR1 SGDLS and CDR2 YYNGEE. CDR3 size: 14 residues. Deletions cut 0 bases from V and 5 bases from J, with 11 bases between. The CDR3 DNA follows: TGTGCCAGCAGCGTAGGTGGGGGCCGGGAGACCCAGTACTTC. Encoded protein: CASSVGGGRETQYF.

Only one count was recorded for this clone. The chain joins TRBV25-1 to TRBJ2-1; D uncertain. CDR3 length: 13 amino acids. Germline V gene lookup returns CDR1 MGHDK and CDR2 SYGVNS. V was trimmed by 7 bases and J by 4 bases, leaving 11 bases between them. Here the CDR3 DNA reads TGTGCCAGCACGCATATTGAGTACAATGAGCAGTTCTTC. Protein product: CASTHIEYNEQFF.

The chain employs TRBV28 and TRBJ2-7; 13 bases fit TRBD2. The CDR3 loop spans 18 amino acids. Germline CDR1 and CDR2: MDHEN and SYDVKM. With V trimmed by 8 bases and J by 3 bases, 16 bases remained unmatched. CDR3 loop: CASGRLAGGSLGRYEQYF. The DNA of the CDR3 is TGTGCCAGCGGCAGACTAGCGGGGGGATCGCTGGGCCGCTACGAGCAGTACTTC.

The CDR3 region has the DNA TGCGCCAGCAGCTTGTGGCAGGGAAGCTCTGGGGCCAACGTCCTGACTTTC. It codes for CASSLWQGSSGANVLTF. V and J are TRBV5-1 and TRBJ2-6; D might be TRBD1 (5 bases). This CDR3 has 17 residues. Germline V lookup: CDR1 SGHRS, CDR2 YFSETQ. V was cut by 1 base and J by 0 bases, with 11 bases left in between.

The rearrangement links TRBV5-8 to TRBJ2-2, with 9 bases matching TRBD1. CDR1 is SGHTS, CDR2 YDEGEE, per germline. The CDR3 extends over 15 amino acids. J was trimmed by 4 bases and V by 3 bases; bases with no gene match: 4. CDR3 protein: CASSWTGVGTGELFF. DNA of the CDR3: TGTGCCAGCAGCTGGACAGGGGTTGGCACCGGGGAGCTGTTTTTT.

The chain has TRBV6-1 and TRBJ2-1, with 8 bases aligning to TRBD2. V was clipped by 4 bases and J by 3 bases; unmatched bases: 8. CDR1 is MNHNS and CDR2 is SASEGT in the germline V gene. CDR3 size: 16 residues. The CDR3 sequence: CASSVSSGSIYNEQFF. The CDR3 DNA reads TGTGCCAGCAGTGTCTCCAGCGGGAGCATCTACAATGAGCAGTTCTTC.

This clone was found once. V and J are TRBV29-1 and TRBJ2-3, with D perhaps matching TRBD1 (6 bases). The CDR3 loop spans 15 amino acids. Germline V lookup: CDR1 SQVTM, CDR2 ANQGSEA. With 6 bases removed from V and 5 bases from J, the gap between germline ends came to 21 bases. CDR3 in DNA: TGCAGCGTGGGGGACAATCGCGGACTCGGAGATACGCAGTATTTT. This gives the protein CSVGDNRGLGDTQYF.

This clone was seen only once. J is TRBJ2-3 and V is TRBV5-1; 10 nucleotides align to TRBD1. Germline V gives CDR1 SGHRS, CDR2 YFSETQ. The CDR3 is 15 residues long. Trimming cost V 3 bases and J 6 bases; bases outside gene matches: 7. The CDR3, as DNA: TGCGCCAGCAGCTGGACAGGGGGGCCTGGGGATACGCAGTATTTT. Translating it yields CASSWTGGPGDTQYF.

Here the CDR3 reads CASSLWQDRPNPDGYTF. Written as DNA, the CDR3 is TGTGCCAGCAGCTTATGGCAGGACAGGCCGAACCCGGATGGCTACACCTTC. The chain employs TRBV11-2 and TRBJ1-2, with 7 bases lining up with TRBD1. V lost 2 bases and J lost 6; bases outside the gene matches: 15. The CDR3 totals 17 residues. CDR1 is SGHAT and CDR2 is FQNNGV in the germline V gene.

In DNA, the CDR3 is TGCAGCGTTCGTCCGGGGGGACGGTACTACGAGCAGTACTTC. Translation gives CSVRPGGRYYEQYF. J is TRBJ2-7 and V is TRBV29-1; 7 bases align to TRBD2. This CDR3 contains 14 residues. Trimming took 5 bases from V and 3 from J; bases not matched to a gene: 10. Germline-derived CDR1 and CDR2 are SQVTM and ANQGSEA.

The chain employs TRBV4-1 and TRBJ2-5; possibly TRBD1 for D (6 bases). This CDR3 has 15 residues. V shed 2 bases and J shed 4 bases, with 14 bases lying between them. Germline V gives CDR1 MGHRA, CDR2 YSYEKL. CDR3 in amino acids: CASSQRDGRGETQYF. The CDR3 region has the DNA TGCGCCAGCAGCCAAAGGGATGGCAGGGGAGAGACCCAGTACTTC.

The rearrangement links TRBV28 to TRBJ2-7; 8 nucleotides agree with TRBD1. The CDR3 loop spans 15 amino acids. In germline, CDR1 is MDHEN, CDR2 SYDVKM. J lost 4 bases, V lost 8 bases, and 13 bases had no gene match. The CDR3 region is CASGSFDRGSYEQYF. The CDR3 nucleotides are TGTGCCAGCGGGTCTTTCGACAGGGGTTCTTACGAGCAGTACTTC.

V is TRBV5-6 and J is TRBJ2-4, with D possibly TRBD1 on 5 matching bases. The CDR3 is 15 amino acids. CDR1 SGHDT and CDR2 YYEEEE come from the germline V gene. V was clipped by 4 bases and J by 0 bases, with 11 bases between them. CDR3 amino acids: CASSGAILAKNIQYF. As DNA, the CDR3 is TGTGCCAGCAGCGGGGCTATTCTAGCCAAAAACATTCAGTACTTC. Drawing the rest from reference TRBV5-6 and TRBJ2-4, the complete variable domain is DAGVTQSPTHLIKTRGQQVTLRCSPKSGHDTVSWYQQALGQGPQFIFQYYEEEERQRGNFPDRFSGHQFPNYSSELNVNALLLGDSALYLCASSGAILAKNIQYFGAGTRLSVL.

The chain combines TRBV11-3 with TRBJ2-7, with 8 bases aligning to TRBD2. With 0 bases clipped from V and 0 bases from J, the junction kept 13 bases outside the gene matches. Germline V lookup: CDR1 SGHNT, CDR2 YENEEA. The length of the CDR3 is 19 residues. The CDR3 is CASSLDGAAGGRSSYEQYF. The DNA of the CDR3 is TGTGCCAGCAGCTTAGATGGGGCCGCGGGGGGCCGTAGCTCCTACGAGCAGTACTTC.

The CDR3 bases are TGCAGCGCGAGGGCTTTTCAAGAGACCCAGTACTTC. This sequence encodes CSARAFQETQYF. The chain carries TRBV29-1 and TRBJ2-5; tentatively, D is TRBD2 (5 bases). The CDR3 runs to 12 residues. Germline CDR1 SQVTM, CDR2 ANQGSEA. Trimming shortened V by 7 bases and J by 2 bases, and 11 bases separated the two germline ends. Based on the CDR3 plus reference TRBV29-1 and TRBJ2-5, the full variable domain is SAVISQKPSRDICQRGTSLTIQCQVDSQVTMMFWYRQQPGQSLTLIATANQGSEATYESGFVIDKFPISRPNLTFSTLTVSNMSPEDSSIYLCSARAFQETQYFGPGTRLLVL.